The T cell receptor (beta chain) described here comes from a study of blood T cell repertoires in COVID-19. About the research overall: T cells, B-cell-depleted T cells, or PBMCs provided the cDNA or gDNA that served as material.

The CDR3 runs to 13 residues. Germline CDR1 SNHLY, CDR2 FYNNEI. V gave up 6 bases and J gave up 6 bases, with 14 bases separating them. Original handling: Reference gene primer amplification yielded estimated nucleated cell counts. Clones were sequenced by immunoSEQ multiplex PCR, and TCRdb holds only the in-frame ones, with some missing. That table gives V, J and clone size, and the DNA gave D and trimming. Of around 200,000 clones in the sample, roughly 90% were seen once. Participants, about 18 to 100 years old, spanned 24 US areas. Cohort 3 recovery required two negative PCRs, clearance, or symptom resolution.

The chain carries TRBV2 and TRBJ1-2; possible D gene TRBD1, 5 bases. The receptor was derived from a woman in her twenties or thirties who had recovered from COVID-19. The sample comprised PBMCs or T cells enriched from blood (not recorded which). The CDR3 region has the DNA TGTGCCAGCAGACCCCAGGGTTTACATGGCTACACCTTC. Protein sequence: CASRPQGLHGYTF.